This entry features one T cell receptor (beta chain) sequence. TCRdb called the 5' RACE reads again in MiXCR, with one record for every CDR3 protein. The repertoire holds about 53,000 distinct CDR3 sequences, with approximately 12% as singletons. The sample belongs to a study of early T cells in non-severe SARS-CoV-2 infection. This TCR was recovered from an adult who was a healthcare worker with PCR-confirmed SARS-CoV-2 infection or an uninfected control (not recorded which). Sequenced material: whole blood, taken at baseline.

The CDR3 loop is CASSPGTATSTDTQYF. The CDR3 DNA reads TGTGCCAGCAGCCCCGGGACGGCAACTAGCACAGATACGCAGTATTTT. The rearrangement joins TRBV5-5 to TRBJ2-3; D may correspond to TRBD1 or TRBD2 (5 bases each). This CDR3 has 16 amino acids. Germline-derived CDR1 and CDR2 are SGHKS and YYEKEE (reference sequence). Trimming left V 4 bases short and J 0 bases short, with 15 bases between. Combining the CDR3 with reference TRBV5-5 and TRBJ2-3 gives the whole variable domain DAGVTQSPTHLIKTRGQQVTLRCSPISGHKSVSWYQQVLGQGPQFIFQYYEKEERGRGNFPDRFSARQFPNYSSELNVNALLLGDSALYLCASSPGTATSTDTQYFGPGTRLTVL.